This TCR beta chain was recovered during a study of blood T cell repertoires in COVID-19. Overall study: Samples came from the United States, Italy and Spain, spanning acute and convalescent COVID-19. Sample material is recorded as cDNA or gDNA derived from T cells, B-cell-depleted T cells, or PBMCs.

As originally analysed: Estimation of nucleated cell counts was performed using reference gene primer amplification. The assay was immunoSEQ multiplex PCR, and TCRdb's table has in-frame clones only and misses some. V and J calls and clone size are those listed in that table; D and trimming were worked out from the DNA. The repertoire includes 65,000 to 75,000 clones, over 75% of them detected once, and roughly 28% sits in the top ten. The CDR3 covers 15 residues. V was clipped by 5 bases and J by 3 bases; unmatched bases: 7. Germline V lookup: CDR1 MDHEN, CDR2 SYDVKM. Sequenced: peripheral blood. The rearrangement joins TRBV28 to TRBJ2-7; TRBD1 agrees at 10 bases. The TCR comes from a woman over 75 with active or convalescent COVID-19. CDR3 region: CASSDPGTGVYEQYF. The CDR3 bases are TGTGCCAGCAGTGACCCCGGGACAGGGGTCTACGAGCAGTACTTC.